These 2 T cell receptor beta chains share one sample of origin, sequenced in a study of blood T cell repertoires in COVID-19. Data came from immunoSEQ multiplex PCR; TCRdb stores just in-frame clones and leaves some out. The profile covers more than 200,000 clones, with 80% to 90% appearing a single time and over 3.5% taken by the ten largest. The sample comprised PBMCs or T cells enriched from blood (not recorded which). Receptors originate from a young woman who had been exposed to COVID-19.

The chain joins TRBV24-1 to TRBJ2-5, with D uncertain. Germline V gives CDR1 KGHDR, CDR2 SFDVKD. V was clipped by 4 bases and J by 5 bases, with 13 bases between them. This CDR3 contains 14 residues. The CDR3 reads CATSEPGHGETQYF. CDR3 nucleotides: TGTGCCACCAGTGAGCCCGGCCACGGGGAGACCCAGTACTTC.

The chain carries TRBV10-3 and TRBJ1-1, with 7 nucleotides matching TRBD1. Losses at the gene ends were 7 bases for V and 3 bases for J; bases not matched to a gene: 8. The CDR3 is made up of 14 amino acids. CDR1 is ENHRY, CDR2 SYGVKD, per germline. The CDR3 region has the DNA TGTGCCATCACCCGAACAGGGGAGGACACTGAAGCTTTCTTT. Translated: CAITRTGEDTEAFF.